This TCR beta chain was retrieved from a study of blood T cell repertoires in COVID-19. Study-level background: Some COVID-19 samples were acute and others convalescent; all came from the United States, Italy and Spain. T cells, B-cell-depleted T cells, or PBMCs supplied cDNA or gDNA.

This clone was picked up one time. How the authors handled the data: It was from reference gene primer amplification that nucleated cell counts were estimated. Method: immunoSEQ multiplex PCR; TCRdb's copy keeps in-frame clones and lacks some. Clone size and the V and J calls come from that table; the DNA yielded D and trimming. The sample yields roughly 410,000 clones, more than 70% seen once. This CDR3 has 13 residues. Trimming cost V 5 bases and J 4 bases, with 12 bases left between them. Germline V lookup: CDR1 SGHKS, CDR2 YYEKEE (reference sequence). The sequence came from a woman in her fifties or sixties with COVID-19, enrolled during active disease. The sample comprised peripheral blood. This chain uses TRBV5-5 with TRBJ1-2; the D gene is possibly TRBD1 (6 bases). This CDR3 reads CASSPDRPYGYTF. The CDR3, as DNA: TGTGCCAGCAGTCCCGACAGGCCCTATGGCTACACCTTC.